The 18 T cell receptor beta chains below come from one sample, sequenced in a study of STAT5B mutations in CD4+ large granular lymphocyte leukemia. Assay: immunoSEQ multiplex PCR; the TCRdb copy retains only in-frame clones and omits some. The profile shows roughly 21,000 clones, roughly 80% of them singletons. The sequencing sample was made of CD4+ T cells from blood buffy coats. The receptors derive from a human donor in good health.

The chain links TRBV5-1 to TRBJ2-2; D uncertain. The CDR3 has 13 amino acids. Germline CDR1 and CDR2: SGHRS and YFSETQ. Trimming shortened V by 2 bases and J by 7 bases, and 9 bases separated the two germline ends. The CDR3 sequence: CASSFSRGGELFF. The CDR3 DNA is TGCGCCAGCAGCTTTTCGCGTGGCGGGGAGCTGTTTTTT.

The rearrangement joins TRBV28 to TRBJ2-7, with a weak D call TRBD2 (6 bases). V was trimmed by 6 bases and J by 5 bases, leaving 17 bases between them. The CDR3 sequence is 14 residues long. Germline CDR1 MDHEN, CDR2 SYDVKM. The CDR3 bases are TGTGCCAGCAGCTCTACCGGGGGTAAGAACGAGCAGTACTTC. Amino acids: CASSSTGGKNEQYF.

The chain couples TRBV7-8 to TRBJ2-7, with 7 bases matching TRBD2. From germline, CDR1 is SGHVS and CDR2 FQNEAQ. The V segment lost 4 bases and the J segment 2 bases; nucleotides outside the gene matches: 8. The CDR3 sequence is 15 residues long. DNA of the CDR3: TGTGCCAGCAGCTCGCGTAGGCTAGCGGCCTACGAGCAGTACTTC. Protein product: CASSSRRLAAYEQYF.

This clone appeared a single time. This chain joins TRBV5-1 and TRBJ1-3; D may be TRBD1 (5 bases). In germline, CDR1 is SGHRS, CDR2 YFSETQ. V gave up 0 bases and J gave up 3 bases, with 10 bases separating them. The CDR3 is made up of 15 amino acids. This CDR3 is CASSLEGAGGNTIYF. The CDR3 nucleotides read TGCGCCAGCAGCTTGGAAGGGGCCGGTGGAAACACCATATATTTT.

The chain uses TRBV28 and TRBJ1-1; D remains unclear. The germline gives CDR1 MDHEN, CDR2 SYDVKM. This CDR3 contains 14 residues. Trimming left V 4 bases short and J 5 bases short, with 14 bases between. This chain's CDR3 is CASSSVRGQTEAFF. Written as DNA, the CDR3 is TGTGCCAGCAGTTCAGTCAGAGGGCAGACTGAAGCTTTCTTT.

The rearrangement joins TRBV28 to TRBJ2-1; 7 positions agree with TRBD2. The CDR3 is made up of 17 amino acids. The V gene's germline CDR1 is MDHEN and CDR2 SYDVKM. V gave up 4 bases and J gave up 6 bases; unmatched junction bases: 15. In DNA form, the CDR3 reads TGTGCCAGCAGTTCCCCCCTCCTGCGATCGGGGGGCAATGAGCAGTTCTTC. Translated, it gives CASSSPLLRSGGNEQFF.

The chain links TRBV2 to TRBJ2-3, with 8 bases that match TRBD2. The CDR3 extends over 16 amino acids. Looked up from germline, CDR1 is SNHLY and CDR2 is FYNNEI. The trim removed 1 base at V and 5 bases at J, leaving 8 bases unmatched. The chain's CDR3 is CASSEVTGGLGDTQYF. Written as DNA, the CDR3 is TGTGCCAGCAGTGAAGTAACGGGAGGGTTGGGAGATACGCAGTATTTT.

In this sample, this clone turned up once. The rearrangement links TRBV6-1 to TRBJ1-6; 8 bases are shared with TRBD1. CDR3 length: 15 residues. The V gene end was trimmed by 4 bases and the J gene end by 7 bases; junction bases not matched to a gene: 6. Germline V gene data show CDR1 as MNHNS and CDR2 as SASEGT. The CDR3: CASSGGTGRNSPLHF. DNA for the CDR3: TGTGCCAGCAGTGGTGGGACAGGCAGAAATTCACCCCTCCACTTT.

This rearrangement joins TRBV7-9 to TRBJ1-2, with TRBD1 as a possible D gene (6 bases). V lost 3 bases and J 3 bases, leaving 20 bases between the germline ends. The CDR3 totals 17 residues. The germline gives CDR1 SEHNR, CDR2 FQNEAQ (reference sequence). The CDR3 DNA sequence: TGTGCCAGCAGCTTGACCCCGGGAGGACAGCTAGACTATGGCTACACCTTC. Its translation: CASSLTPGGQLDYGYTF.

This clone has only a few counts. The J gene is TRBJ2-3, the V gene TRBV6-4; D is unclear. CDR1 is MRHNA, CDR2 SNTAGT, per germline. This CDR3 has 12 residues. Trimming left V 6 bases short and J 5 bases short, with 9 bases between. For the CDR3, the DNA is TGTGCCAGCAGCCTCGATGGAGATACGCAGTATTTT. Its translation: CASSLDGDTQYF.

The chain links TRBV11-3 to TRBJ2-1; D may be TRBD1 (8 bases). The CDR3 covers 15 residues. Germline V gene sequence: CDR1 SGHNT, CDR2 YENEEA. V gave up 5 bases and J gave up 1 base, with 12 bases separating them. This chain's CDR3 is CASSNRGGSYNEQFF. CDR3 coding DNA: TGTGCCAGCAGCAACAGGGGGGGGTCCTACAATGAGCAGTTCTTC.

The J gene is TRBJ1-2, the V gene TRBV28, with 7 bases fitting TRBD1. From germline, CDR1 is MDHEN and CDR2 SYDVKM. The CDR3 extends over 14 amino acids. V shed 6 bases, J shed 2 bases, and the junction held 6 bases outside the gene matches. The CDR3 protein is CASRDSGGNYGYTF. CDR3 nucleotides: TGTGCCAGCAGGGATTCAGGGGGAAACTATGGCTACACCTTC.

This chain connects TRBV10-3 to TRBJ1-6; the D gene is possibly TRBD1 (6 bases). This CDR3 is 14 amino acids long. Germline loops: CDR1 ENHRY, CDR2 SYGVKD. The ends were cut back, 11 bases at V and 10 bases at J, with 21 bases in the middle. CDR3 DNA sequence: TGTGCCCTCCGGGCGGCAGGGGACGGCTCACCCCTCCACTTT. This encodes CALRAAGDGSPLHF.

V is TRBV11-3 and J is TRBJ2-1; D tentatively fits TRBD1 or TRBD2 (5 bases each). V gave up 5 bases and J gave up 2 bases, with 13 bases separating them. This CDR3 spans 15 amino acids. Germline V lookup: CDR1 SGHNT, CDR2 YENEEA. Here the CDR3 DNA reads TGTGCCAGCAGCCCCGGGACCAGCGCCTACAATGAGCAGTTCTTC. It specifies CASSPGTSAYNEQFF.

This rearrangement joins TRBV5-6 to TRBJ1-2; D is unresolved. V lost 3 bases to trimming and J lost 5 bases, with 8 bases between them. This CDR3 has 12 amino acids. In germline, CDR1 is SGHDT, CDR2 YYEEEE. The CDR3 loop reads CASSSLQYGYTF. The CDR3 DNA reads as TGTGCCAGCAGCTCACTACAGTATGGCTACACCTTC.

The J gene is TRBJ2-3, the V gene TRBV6-1, with 7 bases aligning to TRBD2. Germline V gene lookup returns CDR1 MNHNS and CDR2 SASEGT. V lost 10 bases, J lost 0 bases, and 7 bases stayed unmatched. This CDR3 comprises 14 residues. CDR3 DNA: TGTGCCACCACGACTAGCAGAAGCACAGATACGCAGTATTTT. Amino acids: CATTTSRSTDTQYF.

This clone was seen more than once but under ten times. V and J are TRBV19 and TRBJ2-7; D might be TRBD1 (6 bases). This CDR3 comprises 14 residues. From germline, CDR1 is LNHDA and CDR2 SQIVND (reference sequence). V lost 4 bases, J lost 1 base, and 11 bases lay in between. In DNA, the CDR3 is TGTGCCAGTAGTAAGCCGGGACAATCCTACGAGCAGTACTTC. It specifies CASSKPGQSYEQYF.

The chain couples TRBV2 to TRBJ2-5, with 10 bases identical to TRBD1. Trimming at V came to 6 bases and at J to 1 base, leaving 5 bases not matched to a gene. The CDR3 has 15 amino acids. Germline V lookup: CDR1 SNHLY, CDR2 FYNNEI. This chain's CDR3 is CASSGDRGAQETQYF. CDR3 coding DNA: TGTGCCAGCAGCGGGGACAGGGGAGCCCAAGAGACCCAGTACTTC.